These T cell receptor beta chains were read from a single sample in a study of post-analysis software for immune sequencing data. TCRdb re-derived calls from the PCR reads in MiXCR, one entry per CDR3 protein. The table lists a few hundred thousand distinct CDR3 sequences, approximately 31% of them singletons. The sequencing input was blood. These TCRs come from a girl aged 2-17 years with multiple sclerosis. CDR3s leave out the opening cysteine and the closing phenylalanine or tryptophan.

CDR3 protein	V gene	CDR3 length
SASSVSGGSQY	TRBV20-1	11
ASSESGLALNEQF	TRBV25-1	13
ASSLGVGGGQPQH	TRBV5-5	13
ASSSGYSNEQY	TRBV5-1	11
ASSLATRGNPYEQY	TRBV5-6	14
SAGRAGGYNEQF	TRBV20-1	12
ASSSQGLAGEGVY	TRBV7-3	13
ASSLETGTGNTEAF	TRBV7-9	14
ASSYSGAAATGYT	TRBV6-5	13
ATGTANEKLF	TRBV15	10
SALGYPRQTYNEQF	TRBV29-1	14
ASSLIGGLSTDTQY	TRBV7-3	14
AISEFTSGANVLT	TRBV10-3	13
ASSLRDNSVRKNEQF	TRBV7-8	15
ASSESFGTGVTDTQY	TRBV6-1	15
SARADGRELF	TRBV20-1	10
SATRGNQPQH	TRBV20-1	10
ASSSGTDNEQF	TRBV7-8	11